This T cell receptor beta chain was obtained from a study of T cells in Graves' hyperthyroidism and ophthalmopathy. Germline V gives CDR1 LNHDA, CDR2 SQIVND (reference sequence). This CDR3 has 13 amino acids. The V gene lost 6 bases and the J gene lost 1 base, with 4 bases spanning the gap. By proportion, this clonotype is medium-sized. The antigen is undetermined. Investigators excluded patients with uncontrolled infection, other autoimmune disease, pregnancy or lactation. TCR beta CDR3 sequences were amplified from RNA transcripts. Initially, a first-round RT-PCR of the TCR CDR3 employed the HTBI primer set. TCRdb reprocessed the multiplex PCR reads via MiXCR and lists one record per CDR3 protein. The table has about 59,000 distinct CDR3 sequences, around 53% seen once. Study observations and caveats: Prediction of ophthalmopathy progression came a median approximately 6.6 months pre-onset. Also found in blood were most expanded thyroid clonotypes above 0.001.

The origin of this receptor is a woman in her fifties or sixties with Graves' ophthalmopathy. This chain connects TRBV19 to TRBJ1-6, with no clear D. Sequences were obtained from blood. DNA for the CDR3: TGTGCCAGTAGCGGGTCCTATAATTCACCCCTCCACTTT. Translated: CASSGSYNSPLHF.